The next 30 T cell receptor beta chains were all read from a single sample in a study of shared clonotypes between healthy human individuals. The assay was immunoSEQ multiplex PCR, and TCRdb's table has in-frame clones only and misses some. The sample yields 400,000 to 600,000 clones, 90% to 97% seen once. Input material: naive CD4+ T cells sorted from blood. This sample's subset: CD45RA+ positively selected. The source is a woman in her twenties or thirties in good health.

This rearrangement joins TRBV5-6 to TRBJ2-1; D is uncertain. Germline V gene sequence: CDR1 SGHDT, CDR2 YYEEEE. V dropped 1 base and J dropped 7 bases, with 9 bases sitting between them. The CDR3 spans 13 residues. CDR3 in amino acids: CASSLYGRNEQFF. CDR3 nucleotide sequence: TGTGCCAGCAGCTTGTACGGGCGAAATGAGCAGTTCTTC.

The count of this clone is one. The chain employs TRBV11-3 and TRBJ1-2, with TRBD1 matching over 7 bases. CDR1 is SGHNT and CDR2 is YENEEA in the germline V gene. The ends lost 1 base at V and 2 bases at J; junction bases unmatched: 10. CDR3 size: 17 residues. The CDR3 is CASSLGQGDETNYGYTF. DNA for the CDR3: TGTGCCAGCAGCTTAGGTCAGGGGGACGAGACGAACTATGGCTACACCTTC.

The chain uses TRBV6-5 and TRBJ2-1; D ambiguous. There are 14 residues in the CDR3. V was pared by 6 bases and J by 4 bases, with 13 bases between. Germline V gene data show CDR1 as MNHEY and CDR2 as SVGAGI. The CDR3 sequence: CASRKGNEYNEQFF. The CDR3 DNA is TGTGCCAGCAGGAAAGGAAACGAGTACAATGAGCAGTTCTTC.

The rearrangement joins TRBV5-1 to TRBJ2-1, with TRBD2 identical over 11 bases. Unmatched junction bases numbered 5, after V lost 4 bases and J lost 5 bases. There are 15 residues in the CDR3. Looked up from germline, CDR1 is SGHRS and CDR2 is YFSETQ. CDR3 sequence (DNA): TGCGCCAGCAGCCCGGGACTAGCGGATAACAATGAGCAGTTCTTC. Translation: CASSPGLADNNEQFF. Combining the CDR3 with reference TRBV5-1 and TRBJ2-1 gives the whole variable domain KAGVTQTPRYLIKTRGQQVTLSCSPISGHRSVSWYQQTPGQGLQFLFEYFSETQRNKGNFPGRFSGRQFSNSRSEMNVSTLELGDSALYLCASSPGLADNNEQFFGPGTRLTVL.

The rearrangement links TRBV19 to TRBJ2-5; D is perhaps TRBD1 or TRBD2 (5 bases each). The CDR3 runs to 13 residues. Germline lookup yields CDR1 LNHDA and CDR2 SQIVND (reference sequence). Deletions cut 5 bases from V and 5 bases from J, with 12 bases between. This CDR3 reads CASSGGAWETQYF. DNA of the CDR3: TGTGCCAGTAGTGGGGGAGCATGGGAGACCCAGTACTTC.

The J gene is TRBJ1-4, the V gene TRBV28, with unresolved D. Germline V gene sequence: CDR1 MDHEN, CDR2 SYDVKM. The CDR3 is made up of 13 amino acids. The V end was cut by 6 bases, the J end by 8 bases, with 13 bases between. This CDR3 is CASRPGPGEKLFF. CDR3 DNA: TGTGCCAGCAGACCCGGGCCCGGGGAAAAACTGTTTTTT.

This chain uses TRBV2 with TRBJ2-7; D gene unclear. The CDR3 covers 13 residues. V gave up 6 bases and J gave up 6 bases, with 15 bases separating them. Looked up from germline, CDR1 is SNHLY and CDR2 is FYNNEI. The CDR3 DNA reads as TGTGCCAGCAGAGAAATTGTCAGTCGCGAGCAGTACTTC. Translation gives CASREIVSREQYF.

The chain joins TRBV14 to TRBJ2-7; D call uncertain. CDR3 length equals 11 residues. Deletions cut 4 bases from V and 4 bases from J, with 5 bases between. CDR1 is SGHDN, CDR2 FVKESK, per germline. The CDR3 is CASSRSYEQYF. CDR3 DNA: TGTGCCAGCAGCCGAAGTTACGAGCAGTACTTC.

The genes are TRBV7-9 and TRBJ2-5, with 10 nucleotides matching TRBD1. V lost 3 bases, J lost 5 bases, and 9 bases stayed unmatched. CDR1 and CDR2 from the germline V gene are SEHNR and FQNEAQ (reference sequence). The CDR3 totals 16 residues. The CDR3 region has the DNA TGTGCCAGCAGCTTCGGGACAGGGGCATATTGGGAGACCCAGTACTTC. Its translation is CASSFGTGAYWETQYF.

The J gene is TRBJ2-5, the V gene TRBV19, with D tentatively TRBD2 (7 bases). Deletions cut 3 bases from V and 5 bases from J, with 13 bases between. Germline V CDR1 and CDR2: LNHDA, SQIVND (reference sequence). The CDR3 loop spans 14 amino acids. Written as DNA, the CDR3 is TGTGCCAGTAGTATTAAGGGGAGGGGGGAGACCCAGTACTTC. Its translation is CASSIKGRGETQYF.

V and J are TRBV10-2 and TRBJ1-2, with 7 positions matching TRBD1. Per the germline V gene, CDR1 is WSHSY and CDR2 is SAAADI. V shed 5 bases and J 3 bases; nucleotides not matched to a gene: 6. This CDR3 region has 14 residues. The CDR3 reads CASSLTGSHYGYTF. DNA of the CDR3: TGCGCCAGCAGTCTGACAGGGTCTCACTATGGCTACACCTTC.

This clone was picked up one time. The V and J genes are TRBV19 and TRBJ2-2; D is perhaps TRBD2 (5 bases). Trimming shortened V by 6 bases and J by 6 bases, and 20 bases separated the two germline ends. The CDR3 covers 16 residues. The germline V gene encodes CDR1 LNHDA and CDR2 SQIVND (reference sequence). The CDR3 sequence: CASSRRTGKAPGELFF. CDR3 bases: TGTGCCAGTAGCAGAAGGACCGGGAAAGCACCCGGGGAGCTGTTTTTT. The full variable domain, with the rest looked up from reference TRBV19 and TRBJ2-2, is DGGITQSPKYLFRKEGQNVTLSCEQNLNHDAMYWYRQDPGQGLRLIYYSQIVNDFQKGDIAEGYSVSREKKESFPLTVTSAQKNPTAFYLCASSRRTGKAPGELFFGEGSRLTVL.

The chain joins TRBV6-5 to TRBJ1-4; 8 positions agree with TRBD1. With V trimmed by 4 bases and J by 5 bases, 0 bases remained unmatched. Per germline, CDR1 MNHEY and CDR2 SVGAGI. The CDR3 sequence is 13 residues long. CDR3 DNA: TGTGCCAGCAGTTGGACAGGGAATGAAAAACTGTTTTTT. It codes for CASSWTGNEKLFF.

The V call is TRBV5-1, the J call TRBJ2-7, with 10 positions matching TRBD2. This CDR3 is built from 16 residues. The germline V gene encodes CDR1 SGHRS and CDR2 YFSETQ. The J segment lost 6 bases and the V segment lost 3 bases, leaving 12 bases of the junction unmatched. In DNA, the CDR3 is TGCGCCAGCAGCTGGACCACTAGCGGGAAGTTGGGCGAGCAGTACTTC. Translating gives CASSWTTSGKLGEQYF.

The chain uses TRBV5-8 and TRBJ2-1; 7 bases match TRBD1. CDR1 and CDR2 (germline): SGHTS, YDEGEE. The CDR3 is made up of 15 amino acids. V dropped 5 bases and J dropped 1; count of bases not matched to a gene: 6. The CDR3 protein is CASRKGQNSYNEQFF. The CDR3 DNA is TGTGCCAGCAGGAAGGGACAGAATTCCTACAATGAGCAGTTCTTC.

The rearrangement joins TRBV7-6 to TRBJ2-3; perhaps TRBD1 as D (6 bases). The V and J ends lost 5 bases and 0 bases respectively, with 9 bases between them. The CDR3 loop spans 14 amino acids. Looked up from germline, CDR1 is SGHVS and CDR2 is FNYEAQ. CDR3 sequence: CASSKTGSTDTQYF. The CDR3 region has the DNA TGTGCCAGCAGCAAGACAGGTAGCACAGATACGCAGTATTTT.

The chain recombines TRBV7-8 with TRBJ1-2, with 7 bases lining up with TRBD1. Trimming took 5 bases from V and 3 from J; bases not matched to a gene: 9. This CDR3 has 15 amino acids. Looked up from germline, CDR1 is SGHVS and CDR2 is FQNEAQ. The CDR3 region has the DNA TGTGCCAGCAGCCCCCCTTCTGGGACAGACTATGGCTACACCTTC. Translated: CASSPPSGTDYGYTF.

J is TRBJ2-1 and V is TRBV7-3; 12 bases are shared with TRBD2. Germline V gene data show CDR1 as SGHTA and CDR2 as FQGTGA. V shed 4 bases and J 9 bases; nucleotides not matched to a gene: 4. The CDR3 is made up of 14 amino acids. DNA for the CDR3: TGTGCCAGCAGCTCTAGCGGGAGGGCCAGTGAGCAGTTCTTC. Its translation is CASSSSGRASEQFF.

CDR3 loop: CASSPHGRRTYEQYF. The CDR3 DNA sequence: TGTGCCAGCAGTCCCCACGGGAGAAGGACCTACGAGCAGTACTTC. V gene TRBV28 combines with J gene TRBJ2-7; TRBD2 is a possible D gene (6 bases). The germline CDR1 and CDR2 sequences are MDHEN and SYDVKM. The CDR3 length is 15 residues. V lost 5 bases, J lost 2 bases, and 16 bases lay in between.

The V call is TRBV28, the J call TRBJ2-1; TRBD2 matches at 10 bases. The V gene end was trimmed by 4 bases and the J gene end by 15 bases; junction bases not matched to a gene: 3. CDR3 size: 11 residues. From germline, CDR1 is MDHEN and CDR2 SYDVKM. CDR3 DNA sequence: TGTGCCAGCAGTTCCTTAGCGGGAGGGTTCTTC. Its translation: CASSSLAGGFF.

The CDR3, as DNA: TGCGCCAGCAGCTTGAACAGGGCTGTGGATGGCTACACCTTC. The encoded protein is CASSLNRAVDGYTF. J is TRBJ1-2 and V is TRBV5-1; the D gene is possibly TRBD1 (6 bases). Trimming shortened V by 1 base and J by 6 bases, and 13 bases separated the two germline ends. CDR3 size: 14 residues. Germline CDR1 reads SGHRS; CDR2 reads YFSETQ.

In DNA form, the CDR3 reads TGTGCCAGCAGTGAGGGGGGGACGGTCTCTGGGGCCAACGTCCTGACTTTC. Its protein is CASSEGGTVSGANVLTF. The V gene is TRBV6-1, the J gene TRBJ2-6; TRBD2 matches at 7 bases. Germline CDR1 MNHNS, CDR2 SASEGT. Trimming took 3 bases from V and 0 from J; bases not matched to a gene: 5. This CDR3 has 17 amino acids.

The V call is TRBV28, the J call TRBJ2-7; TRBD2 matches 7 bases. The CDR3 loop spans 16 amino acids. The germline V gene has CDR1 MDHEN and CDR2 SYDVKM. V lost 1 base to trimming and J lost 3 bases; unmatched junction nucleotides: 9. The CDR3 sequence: CASSLSGAGRDYEQYF. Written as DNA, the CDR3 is TGTGCCAGCAGTTTATCAGGAGCGGGGAGGGACTACGAGCAGTACTTC.

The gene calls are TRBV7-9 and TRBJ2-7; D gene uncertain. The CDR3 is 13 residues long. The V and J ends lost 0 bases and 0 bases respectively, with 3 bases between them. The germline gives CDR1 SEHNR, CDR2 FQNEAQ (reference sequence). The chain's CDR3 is CASSLALSYEQYF. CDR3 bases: TGTGCCAGCAGCTTAGCACTCTCCTACGAGCAGTACTTC.

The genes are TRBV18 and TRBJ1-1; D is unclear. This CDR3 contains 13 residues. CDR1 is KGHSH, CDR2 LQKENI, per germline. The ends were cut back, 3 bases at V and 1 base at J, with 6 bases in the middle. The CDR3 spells CASSPDGNTEAFF. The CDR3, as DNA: TGTGCCAGCTCACCGGACGGGAACACTGAAGCTTTCTTT.

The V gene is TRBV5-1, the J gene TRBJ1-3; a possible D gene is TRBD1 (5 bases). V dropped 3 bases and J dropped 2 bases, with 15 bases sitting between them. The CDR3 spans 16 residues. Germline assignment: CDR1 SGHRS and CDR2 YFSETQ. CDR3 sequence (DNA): TGCGCCAGCAGCTCTGGGCAGGGCGATACTGGAAACACCATATATTTT. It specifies CASSSGQGDTGNTIYF.

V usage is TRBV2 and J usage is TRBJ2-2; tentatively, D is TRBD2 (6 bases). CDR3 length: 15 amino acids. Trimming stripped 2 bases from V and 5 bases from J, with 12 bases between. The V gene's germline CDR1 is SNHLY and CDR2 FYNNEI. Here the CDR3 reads CASSEPGAETGELFF. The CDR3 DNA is TGTGCCAGCAGTGAACCGGGAGCGGAAACCGGGGAGCTGTTTTTT.

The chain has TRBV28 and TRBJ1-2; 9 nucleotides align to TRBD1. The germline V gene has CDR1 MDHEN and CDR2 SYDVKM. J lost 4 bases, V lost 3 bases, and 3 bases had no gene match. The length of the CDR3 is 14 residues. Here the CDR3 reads CASSFGDRAYGYTF. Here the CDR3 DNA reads TGTGCCAGCAGTTTTGGGGACAGGGCCTATGGCTACACCTTC.

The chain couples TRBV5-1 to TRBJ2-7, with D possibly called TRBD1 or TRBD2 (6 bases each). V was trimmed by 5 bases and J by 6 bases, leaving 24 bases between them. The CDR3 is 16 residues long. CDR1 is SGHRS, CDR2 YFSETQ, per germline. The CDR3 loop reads CASRWTSGVGGSEQYF. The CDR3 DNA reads TGCGCCAGCAGATGGACCTCAGGGGTCGGAGGGTCCGAGCAGTACTTC. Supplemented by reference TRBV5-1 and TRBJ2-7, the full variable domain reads KAGVTQTPRYLIKTRGQQVTLSCSPISGHRSVSWYQQTPGQGLQFLFEYFSETQRNKGNFPGRFSGRQFSNSRSEMNVSTLELGDSALYLCASRWTSGVGGSEQYFGPGTRLTVT.

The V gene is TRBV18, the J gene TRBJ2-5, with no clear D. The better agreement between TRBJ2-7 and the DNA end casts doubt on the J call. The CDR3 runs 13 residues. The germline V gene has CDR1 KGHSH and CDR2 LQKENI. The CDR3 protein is CASSPQRTYEQYF. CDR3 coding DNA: TGTGCCAGCTCACCTCAACGCACCTACGAGCAGTACTTC.